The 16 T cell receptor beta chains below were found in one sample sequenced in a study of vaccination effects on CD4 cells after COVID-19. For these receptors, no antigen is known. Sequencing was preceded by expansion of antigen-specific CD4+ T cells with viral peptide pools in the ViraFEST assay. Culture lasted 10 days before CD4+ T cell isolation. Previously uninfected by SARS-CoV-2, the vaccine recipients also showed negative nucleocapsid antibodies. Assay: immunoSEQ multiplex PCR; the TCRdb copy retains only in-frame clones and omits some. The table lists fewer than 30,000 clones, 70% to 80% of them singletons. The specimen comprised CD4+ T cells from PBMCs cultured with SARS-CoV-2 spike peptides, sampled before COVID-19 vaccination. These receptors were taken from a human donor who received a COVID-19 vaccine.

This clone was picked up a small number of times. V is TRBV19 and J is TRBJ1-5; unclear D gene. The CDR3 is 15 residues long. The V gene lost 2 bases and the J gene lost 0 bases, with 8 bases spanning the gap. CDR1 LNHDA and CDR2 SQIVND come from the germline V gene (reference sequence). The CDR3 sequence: CASSISGISNQPQHF. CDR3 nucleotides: TGTGCCAGTAGTATATCCGGAATTAGCAATCAGCCCCAGCATTTT.

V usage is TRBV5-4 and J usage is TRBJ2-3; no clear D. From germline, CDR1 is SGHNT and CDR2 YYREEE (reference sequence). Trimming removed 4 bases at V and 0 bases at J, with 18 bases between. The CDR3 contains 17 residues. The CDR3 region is CASSVAPGQRSTDTQYF. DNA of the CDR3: TGTGCCAGCAGCGTCGCCCCCGGGCAAAGAAGCACAGATACGCAGTATTTT.

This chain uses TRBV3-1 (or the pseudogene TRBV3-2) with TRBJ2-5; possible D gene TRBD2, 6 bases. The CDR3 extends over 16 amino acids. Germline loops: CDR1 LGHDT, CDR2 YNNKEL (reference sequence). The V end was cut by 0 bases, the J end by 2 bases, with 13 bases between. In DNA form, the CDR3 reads TGTGCCAGCAGCCAAGAAAGACTAGTAGCTCAAGAGACCCAGTACTTC. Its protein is CASSQERLVAQETQYF.

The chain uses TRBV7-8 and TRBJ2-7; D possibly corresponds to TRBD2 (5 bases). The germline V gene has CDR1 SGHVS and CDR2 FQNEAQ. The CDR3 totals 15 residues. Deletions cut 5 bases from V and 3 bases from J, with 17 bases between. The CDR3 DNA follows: TGTGCCAGCAGCCCCACCAGGACTCGGGGCTACGAGCAGTACTTC. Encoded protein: CASSPTRTRGYEQYF.

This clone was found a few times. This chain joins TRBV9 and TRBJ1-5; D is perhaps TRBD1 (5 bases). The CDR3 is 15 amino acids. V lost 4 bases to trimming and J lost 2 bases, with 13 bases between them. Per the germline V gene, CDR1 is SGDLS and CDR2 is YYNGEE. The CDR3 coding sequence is TGTGCCAGCAGCCCCGCGGGAGGGGGCAATCAGCCCCAGCATTTT. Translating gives CASSPAGGGNQPQHF.

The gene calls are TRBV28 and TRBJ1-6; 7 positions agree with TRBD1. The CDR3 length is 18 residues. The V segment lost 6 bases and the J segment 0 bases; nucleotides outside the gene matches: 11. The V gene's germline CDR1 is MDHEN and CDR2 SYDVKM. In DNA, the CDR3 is TGTGCCAGCAGGCGCTCACCGGGACAGAGCTCCTATAATTCACCCCTCCACTTT. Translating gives CASRRSPGQSSYNSPLHF. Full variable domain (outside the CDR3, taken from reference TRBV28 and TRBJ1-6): DVKVTQSSRYLVKRTGEKVFLECVQDMDHENMFWYRQDPGLGLRLIYFSYDVKMKEKGDIPEGYSVSREKKERFSLILESASTNQTSMYLCASRRSPGQSSYNSPLHFGNGTRLTVT.

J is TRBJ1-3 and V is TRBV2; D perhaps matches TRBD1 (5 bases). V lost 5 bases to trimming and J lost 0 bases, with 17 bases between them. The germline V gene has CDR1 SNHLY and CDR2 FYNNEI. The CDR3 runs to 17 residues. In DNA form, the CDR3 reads TGTGCCAGCAGTCGGGACGGCCTGGGGAGCTCTGGAAACACCATATATTTT. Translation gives CASSRDGLGSSGNTIYF.

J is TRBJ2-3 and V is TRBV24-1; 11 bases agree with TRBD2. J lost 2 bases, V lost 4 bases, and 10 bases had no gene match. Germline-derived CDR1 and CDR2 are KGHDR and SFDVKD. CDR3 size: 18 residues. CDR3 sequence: CATSDTELAGGPTDTQYF. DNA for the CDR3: TGTGCCACCAGTGACACCGAGTTAGCGGGAGGGCCCACAGATACGCAGTATTTT.

CDR3 region: CASSNDFQETQYF. CDR3 DNA sequence: TGTGCCAGCAGTAACGACTTCCAAGAGACCCAGTACTTC. This rearrangement joins TRBV6-5 to TRBJ2-5; D is ambiguous. V lost 5 bases to trimming and J lost 1 base, with 8 bases between them. CDR1 is MNHEY and CDR2 is SVGAGI in the germline V gene. This CDR3 has 13 residues.

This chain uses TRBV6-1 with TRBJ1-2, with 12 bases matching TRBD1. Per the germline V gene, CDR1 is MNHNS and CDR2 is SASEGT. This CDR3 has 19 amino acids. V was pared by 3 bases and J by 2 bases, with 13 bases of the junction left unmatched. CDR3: CASSDSPGTGGTGNYGYTF. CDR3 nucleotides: TGTGCCAGCAGTGATTCACCCGGGACAGGGGGCACGGGCAACTATGGCTACACCTTC.

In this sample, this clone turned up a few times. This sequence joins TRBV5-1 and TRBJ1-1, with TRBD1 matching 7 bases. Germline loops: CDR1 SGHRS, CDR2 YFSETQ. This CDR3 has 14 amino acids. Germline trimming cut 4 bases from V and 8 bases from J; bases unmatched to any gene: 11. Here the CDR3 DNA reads TGCGCCAGCAGCCTGGGCTCGGGGACAGCAGAAGCTTTCTTT. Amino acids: CASSLGSGTAEAFF.

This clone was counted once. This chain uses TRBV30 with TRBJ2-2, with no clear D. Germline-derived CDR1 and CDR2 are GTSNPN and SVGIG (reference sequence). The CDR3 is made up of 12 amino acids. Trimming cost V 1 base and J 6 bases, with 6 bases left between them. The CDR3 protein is CAWSGGPGELFF. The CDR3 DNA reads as TGTGCCTGGAGTGGCGGTCCCGGGGAGCTGTTTTTT.

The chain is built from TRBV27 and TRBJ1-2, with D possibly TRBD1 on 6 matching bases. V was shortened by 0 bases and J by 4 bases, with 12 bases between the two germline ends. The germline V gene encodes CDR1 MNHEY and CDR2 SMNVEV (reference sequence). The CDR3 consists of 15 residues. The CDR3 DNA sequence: TGTGCCAGCAGTTTATCGGGGGGCCGGAGCTATGGCTACACCTTC. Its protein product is CASSLSGGRSYGYTF.

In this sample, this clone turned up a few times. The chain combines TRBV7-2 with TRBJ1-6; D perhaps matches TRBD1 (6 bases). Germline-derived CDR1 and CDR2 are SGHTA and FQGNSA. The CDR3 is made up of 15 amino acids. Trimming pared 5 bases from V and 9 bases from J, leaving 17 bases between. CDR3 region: CASSIRGAGSSPLHF. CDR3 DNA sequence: TGTGCCAGCAGCATCAGGGGCGCCGGGAGTTCACCCCTCCACTTT.

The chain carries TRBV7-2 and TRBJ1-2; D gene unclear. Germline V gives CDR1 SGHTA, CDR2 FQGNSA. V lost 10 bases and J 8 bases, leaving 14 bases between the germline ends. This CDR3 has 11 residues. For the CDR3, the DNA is TGTGCCATAGGGTATCCGGGCGGCTACACCTTC. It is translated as CAIGYPGGYTF. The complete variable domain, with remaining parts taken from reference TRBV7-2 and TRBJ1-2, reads GAGVSQSPSNKVTEKGKDVELRCDPISGHTALYWYRQSLGQGLEFLIYFQGNSAPDKSGLPSDRFSAERTGGSVSTLTIQRTQQEDSAVYLCAIGYPGGYTFGSGTRLTVV.

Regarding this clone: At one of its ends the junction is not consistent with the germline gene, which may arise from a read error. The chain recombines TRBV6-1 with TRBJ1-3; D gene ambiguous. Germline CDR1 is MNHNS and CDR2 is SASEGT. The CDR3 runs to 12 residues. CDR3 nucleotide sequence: TGTGCCAGCAGTGAATCGGGAAGCACCATATATTTT. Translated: CASSESGSTIYF.